These T cell receptor beta chains were read from a single sample in a study of cytomegalovirus exposure and HLA in healthy donors. Measured with immunoSEQ multiplex PCR; TCRdb has only the in-frame clones, and not every one. The sample contains tens of thousands of clones, 45% to 65% of which appear only once. Source material: PBMCs. These TCRs come from a human donor in good health. Each CDR3 is given with its conserved first and last residue. The D gene is left open where the match is weak. Clone sizes are given selectively: once, few, many, or a class where the clone is expanded.

d_call clone_size j_call v_call cdr3_nt cdr3_aa
. . TRBJ2-7 TRBV29-1 TGCAGCGTTGAAGCGCGGGCTGGATACGAGCAGTACTTC CSVEARAGYEQYF
. . TRBJ2-7 TRBV5-6 TGTGCCAGCAGCAATCGCTTCGAGAACCCCTACGAGCAGTACTTC CASSNRFENPYEQYF
. . TRBJ1-1 TRBV9 TGTGCCAGCAGCGTAGATGGCCGCCCGAACACTGAAGCTTTCTTT CASSVDGRPNTEAFF
TRBD2 . TRBJ2-1 TRBV30 TGTGCCTGGAACCTCTGGACTAGTACCCATGAGCAGTTCTTC CAWNLWTSTHEQFF
TRBD2 . TRBJ2-5 TRBV29-1 TGCAGCGTTCCCCAGCGGGGAGCCCAAGAGACCCAGTACTTC CSVPQRGAQETQYF
TRBD2 . TRBJ2-1 TRBV7-9 TGTGCCAGCAGCCCCGCTCCGGGACTAGCCGATGAGCAGTTCTTC CASSPAPGLADEQFF
TRBD2 few TRBJ2-7 TRBV11-2 TGTGCCAGCAGCCCCATCCAACGGACTAGCGCAACCTACGAGCAGTACTTC CASSPIQRTSATYEQYF
. . TRBJ2-1 TRBV4-1 TGCGCCAGCAGCCAAGGAGGGAACGAGCAGTTCTTC CASSQGGNEQFF
TRBD2 . TRBJ2-1 TRBV4-3 TGCGCCAGCAGCCAAGATCCAGCGGGAGGTTACAATGAGCAGTTCTTC CASSQDPAGGYNEQFF
. . TRBJ1-5 TRBV5-1 TGCGCCAGCAGCTTGGAGGGGTCCATGAGCAATCAGCCCCAGCATTTT CASSLEGSMSNQPQHF
. . TRBJ2-7 TRBV2 TGTGCCAGCAGTGTGAGCGAGCAGTACTTC CASSVSEQYF
. few TRBJ2-7 TRBV6-5 TGTGCCAGCAGTGGTCAGGGGCATACCTACGAGCAGTACTTC CASSGQGHTYEQYF
. few TRBJ1-2 TRBV11-2 TGTGCCAGCAGCCAAGCTCCTGTGGGCTACACCTTC CASSQAPVGYTF
TRBD2 . TRBJ2-1 TRBV9 TGTGCCAGCAGCGTATGGGACGGGAGGGCCGTGGGCTACAATGAGCAGTTCTTC CASSVWDGRAVGYNEQFF
TRBD1 once TRBJ1-1 TRBV4-2 TGTGCCAGCAGCCGGACAGGGGGCCGGACTGAAGCTTTCTTT CASSRTGGRTEAFF
TRBD1 . TRBJ1-5 TRBV6-1 TGTGCCAGCATCGCCGGGACAGTCGTAAATCAGCCCCAGCATTTT CASIAGTVVNQPQHF
. . TRBJ2-3 TRBV18 TGTGCCAGCTCACCACGGCAGGGGTGGAATACGCAGTATTTT CASSPRQGWNTQYF
. . TRBJ1-5 TRBV5-1 TGCGCCAGCAGCTTGGCGGGTAACAGCAATCAGCCCCAGCATTTT CASSLAGNSNQPQHF
. once TRBJ2-2 TRBV2 TGTGCCAGCAAAGTAAGGGACTCCGGCGGCGGGGAGCTGTTTTTT CASKVRDSGGGELFF
. . TRBJ2-7 TRBV6-5 TGTGCCAGCAGTTACGCGGTTACAGGGACCTACGAGCAGTACTTC CASSYAVTGTYEQYF
TRBD2 few TRBJ2-2 TRBV30 TGTGCCGCCTCCCGGGGGGGCGTTGGGACCGGGGAGCTGTTTTTT CAASRGGVGTGELFF
. . TRBJ1-5 TRBV11-2 TGTGCCAGCAGCTTAGTCTTAAATCAGCCCCAGCATTTT CASSLVLNQPQHF
. few TRBJ2-3 TRBV11-2 TGTGCCAGCAGCTTAGTCGCGGGGAATACGCAGTATTTT CASSLVAGNTQYF
. once TRBJ2-7 TRBV4-2 TGTGCCAGCAGCCAAGATTGGTCTAGCAACTACGAGCAGTACTTC CASSQDWSSNYEQYF
TRBD2 few TRBJ2-5 TRBV4-2 TGTGCCAGCAGCCAAGCGCCTCGGGGGGGCGAGGAGACCCAGTACTTC CASSQAPRGGEETQYF
TRBD1 once TRBJ1-1 TRBV2 TGTGCCAGCAGGGAACAGGGGCCCCCTATCTTT CASREQGPPIF
TRBD1 few TRBJ2-2 TRBV4-1 TGCGCCAGCAGCCAAGTCGGGGACAGGGACACCGGGGAGCTGTTTTTT CASSQVGDRDTGELFF